Listed below are T cell receptor beta chains from one sample, sequenced in a study of regulatory T cells in long-lasting Graves disease. TCRdb re-called the multiplex PCR reads with MiXCR, one entry per CDR3 protein. This sample yields 400,000 to 500,000 distinct CDR3 sequences, of which about 22% are seen a single time; roughly 7% belongs to the top ten. The specimen comprised peripheral blood mononuclear cells (PBMCs), sampled when the disease was refractory, from a patient treated with antithyroid drugs. These receptors came from a female donor with Graves disease. The CDR3 runs from the conserved cysteine through the conserved F or W. D genes are given only for firm matches. Clone size is not always given. Where it is, it says once, few, many or a class for expanded clones.

j_gene: TRBJ2-7
abundance: many
d_gene: TRBD1
v_gene: TRBV13
CDR3nt: TGTGCCAGCAGCCTGGGACAGCTAGACTACGAGCAGTACTTC
CDR3aa: CASSLGQLDYEQYF

j_gene: TRBJ2-5
abundance: few
d_gene: .
v_gene: TRBV7-9
CDR3nt: TGTGCCAGCAGCTACATAAGCCAGACCCAGTACTTC
CDR3aa: CASSYISQTQYF

j_gene: TRBJ2-7
abundance: many
d_gene: .
v_gene: TRBV7-9
CDR3nt: TGTGCCAGCAGCTCCCCTTGGGGGGAGACCTACGAGCAGTACTTC
CDR3aa: CASSSPWGETYEQYF

j_gene: TRBJ1-1
abundance: many
d_gene: .
v_gene: TRBV6-5
CDR3nt: TGTGCCAGCAGTTATACGGACAACACTGAAGCTTTCTTT
CDR3aa: CASSYTDNTEAFF

j_gene: TRBJ1-2
abundance: many
d_gene: .
v_gene: TRBV7-2
CDR3nt: TGTGCCAGCAGCTTAGAGCCTTCCGGACAGCTGGAAGGCTACACCTTC
CDR3aa: CASSLEPSGQLEGYTF

j_gene: TRBJ2-7
abundance: many
d_gene: .
v_gene: TRBV24-1
CDR3nt: TGTGCCACCGGGGGCCCGAGCACCTACGAGCAGTACTTC
CDR3aa: CATGGPSTYEQYF

j_gene: TRBJ2-3
abundance: many
d_gene: .
v_gene: TRBV28
CDR3nt: TGTGCCACTAGCACAGATACGCAGTATTTT
CDR3aa: CATSTDTQYF

j_gene: TRBJ2-2
abundance: few
d_gene: .
v_gene: TRBV27
CDR3nt: TGTGCCAGCAGTTTATCCCCCTTACCACCAGGGGCCAGAAACACCGGGGAGCTGTTTTTT
CDR3aa: CASSLSPLPPGARNTGELFF

j_gene: TRBJ2-7
abundance: .
d_gene: TRBD1
v_gene: TRBV3-1
CDR3nt: TGTCCCAGCAGCTATGGACAGGTGAGCTCCTACGAGCAGTACTTC
CDR3aa: CPSSYGQVSSYEQYF

j_gene: TRBJ2-6
abundance: few
d_gene: .
v_gene: TRBV7-9
CDR3nt: TGTGCCAGCAGCCCCGGCTGGACTCAAAGCTCTGGGGCCAACGTCCTGACTTTC
CDR3aa: CASSPGWTQSSGANVLTF

j_gene: TRBJ2-3
abundance: .
d_gene: .
v_gene: TRBV7-9
CDR3nt: TGTGCCAGCAGCCATCCCCTCAGGGACGGATTGGCAGATACGCAGTATTTT
CDR3aa: CASSHPLRDGLADTQYF

j_gene: TRBJ2-2
abundance: few
d_gene: .
v_gene: TRBV7-3
CDR3nt: TGTGCCAGCAGCTTCCACCCCGGGGAGCTGTTTTTT
CDR3aa: CASSFHPGELFF

j_gene: TRBJ2-7
abundance: .
d_gene: .
v_gene: TRBV7-9
CDR3nt: TGTGCCAGCAGCTTAGGCCCGGCCGACCGAGGGGACGAGCAGTACTTC
CDR3aa: CASSLGPADRGDEQYF